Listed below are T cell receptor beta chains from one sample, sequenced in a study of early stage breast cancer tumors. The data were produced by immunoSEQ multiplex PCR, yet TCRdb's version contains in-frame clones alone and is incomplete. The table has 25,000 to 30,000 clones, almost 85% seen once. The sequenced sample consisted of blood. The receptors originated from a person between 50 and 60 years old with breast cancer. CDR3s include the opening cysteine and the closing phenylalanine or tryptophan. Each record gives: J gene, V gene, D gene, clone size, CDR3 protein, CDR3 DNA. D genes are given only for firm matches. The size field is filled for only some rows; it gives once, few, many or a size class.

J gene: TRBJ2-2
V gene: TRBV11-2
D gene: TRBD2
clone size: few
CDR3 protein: CASSLVGRGTGELFF
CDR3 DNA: TGTGCCAGCAGCTTAGTCGGGAGGGGGACCGGGGAGCTGTTTTTT

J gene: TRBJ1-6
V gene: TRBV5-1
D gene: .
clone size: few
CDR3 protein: CASNMGGQGGEGNSPLHF
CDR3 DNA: TGCGCCAGCAACATGGGGGGACAAGGAGGAGAGGGGAATTCACCCCTCCACTTT

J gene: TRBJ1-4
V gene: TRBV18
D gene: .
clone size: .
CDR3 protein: CASSQTAFNEKLFF
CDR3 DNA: TGTGCCAGCTCACAGACAGCCTTTAATGAAAAACTGTTTTTT

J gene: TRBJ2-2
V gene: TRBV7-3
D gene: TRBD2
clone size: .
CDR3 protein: CASSPLAGELFF
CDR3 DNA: TGTGCCAGCAGCCCACTAGCGGGGGAGCTGTTTTTT

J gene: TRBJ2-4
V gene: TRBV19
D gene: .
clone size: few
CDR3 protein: CASSDRLAKNIQYF
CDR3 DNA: TGTGCCAGTTCCGACAGATTAGCCAAAAACATTCAGTACTTC

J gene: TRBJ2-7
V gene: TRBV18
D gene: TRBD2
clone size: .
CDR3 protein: CASSAGELGEQYF
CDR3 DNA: TGTGCCAGCTCCGCGGGAGAATTGGGCGAGCAGTACTTC

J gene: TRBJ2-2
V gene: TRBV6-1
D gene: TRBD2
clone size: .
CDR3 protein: CASRIAGGNTGELFF
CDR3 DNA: TGTGCCAGCAGGATAGCGGGGGGGAACACCGGGGAGCTGTTTTTT

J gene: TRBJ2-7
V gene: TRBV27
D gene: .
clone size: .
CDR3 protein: CASSFKGYGEQYF
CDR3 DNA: TGTGCCAGCAGTTTTAAGGGATACGGCGAGCAGTACTTC

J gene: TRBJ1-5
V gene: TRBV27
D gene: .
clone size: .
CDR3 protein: CASSPRTASKSNQPQHF
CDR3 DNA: TGTGCCAGCAGTCCCCGGACCGCCTCTAAAAGCAATCAGCCCCAGCATTTT

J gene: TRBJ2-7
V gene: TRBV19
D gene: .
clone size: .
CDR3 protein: CASSIGQGYEQYF
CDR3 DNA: TGTGCCAGTAGTATCGGTCAGGGCTACGAGCAGTACTTC

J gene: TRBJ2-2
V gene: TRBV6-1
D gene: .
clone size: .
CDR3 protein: CASTGFPNTGELFF
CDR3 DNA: TGTGCCAGCACGGGCTTTCCGAACACCGGGGAGCTGTTTTTT

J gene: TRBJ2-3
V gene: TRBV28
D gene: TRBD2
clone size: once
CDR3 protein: CASNIGGGLNTDTQYF
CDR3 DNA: TGTGCCAGCAACATCGGGGGGGGCTTGAACACAGATACGCAGTATTTT

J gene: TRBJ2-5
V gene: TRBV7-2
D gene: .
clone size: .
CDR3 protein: CASSPKRVSGETQYF
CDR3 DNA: TGTGCCAGCAGCCCGAAGCGGGTTTCGGGGGAGACCCAGTACTTC

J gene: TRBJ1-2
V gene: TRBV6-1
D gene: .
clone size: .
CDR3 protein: CASHQDLSNYGYTF
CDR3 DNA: TGTGCCAGCCATCAGGACTTATCTAACTATGGCTACACCTTC

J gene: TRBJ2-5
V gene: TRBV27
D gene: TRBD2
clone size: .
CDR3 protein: CASRGTSGGQGETQYF
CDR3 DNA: TGTGCCAGCAGGGGGACTAGCGGGGGCCAGGGGGAGACCCAGTACTTC

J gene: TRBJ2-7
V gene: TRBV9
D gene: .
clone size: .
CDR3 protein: CASSTGPQAGTYEQYF
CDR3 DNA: TGTGCCAGCAGCACCGGGCCCCAAGCTGGCACCTACGAGCAGTACTTC

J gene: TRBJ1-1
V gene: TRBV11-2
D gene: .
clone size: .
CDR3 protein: CASSLDGGLPANTEAFF
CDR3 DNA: TGTGCCAGCAGCTTAGATGGGGGACTGCCGGCGAACACTGAAGCTTTCTTT

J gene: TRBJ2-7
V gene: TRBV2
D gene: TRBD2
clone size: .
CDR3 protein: CASSGTSGLSYEQYF
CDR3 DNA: TGTGCCAGCAGCGGGACTAGCGGGCTCTCCTACGAGCAGTACTTC

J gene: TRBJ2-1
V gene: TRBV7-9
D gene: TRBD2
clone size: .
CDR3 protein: CASSPVGRESSNEQFF
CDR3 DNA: TGTGCCAGCAGCCCAGTAGGGCGGGAGTCATCCAATGAGCAGTTCTTC

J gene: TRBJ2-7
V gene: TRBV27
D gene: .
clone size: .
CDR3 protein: CASSTIGTYEQYF
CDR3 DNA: TGTGCCAGCAGTACCATCGGGACCTACGAGCAGTACTTC

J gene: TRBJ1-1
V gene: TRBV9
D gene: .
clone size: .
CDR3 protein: CASSVSSAVTEAFF
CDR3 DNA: TGTGCCAGCAGCGTAAGTAGCGCAGTCACTGAAGCTTTCTTT

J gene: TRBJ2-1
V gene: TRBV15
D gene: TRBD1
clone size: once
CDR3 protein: CATSRDRGISNEQFF
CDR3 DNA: TGTGCCACCAGCCGGGACAGGGGAATCTCCAATGAGCAGTTCTTC

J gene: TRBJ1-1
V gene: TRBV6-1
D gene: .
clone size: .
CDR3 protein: CASSESKGKAFF
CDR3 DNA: TGTGCCAGCAGTGAAAGCAAGGGGAAAGCTTTCTTT

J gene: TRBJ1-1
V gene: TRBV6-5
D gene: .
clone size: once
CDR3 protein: CASSYRSVVDTEAFF
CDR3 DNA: TGTGCCAGCAGTTACCGATCGGTGGTCGACACTGAAGCTTTCTTT

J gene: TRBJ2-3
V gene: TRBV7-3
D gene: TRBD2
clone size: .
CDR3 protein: CASSLGTSEDTQYF
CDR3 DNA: TGTGCCAGCAGCCTCGGGACTAGCGAGGATACGCAGTATTTT

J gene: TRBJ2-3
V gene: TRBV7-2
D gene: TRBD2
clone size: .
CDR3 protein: CASSSGGDTQYF
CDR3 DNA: TGTGCCAGCAGCTCGGGGGGAGATACGCAGTATTTT

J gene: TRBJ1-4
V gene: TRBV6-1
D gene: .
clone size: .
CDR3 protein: CASSEAWTTNEKLFF
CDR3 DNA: TGTGCCAGCAGTGAAGCGTGGACAACTAATGAAAAACTGTTTTTT

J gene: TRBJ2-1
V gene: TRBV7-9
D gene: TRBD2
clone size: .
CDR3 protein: CASSDGLAGGSNEQFF
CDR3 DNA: TGTGCCAGCAGCGATGGACTAGCGGGAGGAAGCAATGAGCAGTTCTTC

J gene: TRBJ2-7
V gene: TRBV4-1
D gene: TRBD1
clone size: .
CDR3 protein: CASSLTGTGYEQYF
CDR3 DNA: TGCGCCAGCAGCCTTACCGGGACAGGGTACGAGCAGTACTTC

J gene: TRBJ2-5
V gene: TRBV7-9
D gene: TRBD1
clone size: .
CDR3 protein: CASSLARTGGTETQYF
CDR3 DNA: TGTGCCAGCAGCTTAGCGCGGACAGGGGGTACAGAGACCCAGTACTTC

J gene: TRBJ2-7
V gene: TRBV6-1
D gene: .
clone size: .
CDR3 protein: CASSERVIYEQYF
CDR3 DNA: TGTGCCAGCAGTGAACGGGTGATCTACGAGCAGTACTTC

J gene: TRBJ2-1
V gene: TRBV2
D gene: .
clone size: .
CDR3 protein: CASSDRYNEQFF
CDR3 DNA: TGTGCCAGCAGTGACCGGTACAATGAGCAGTTCTTC

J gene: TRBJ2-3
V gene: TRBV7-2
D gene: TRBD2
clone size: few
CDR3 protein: CASRPSGGDTQYF
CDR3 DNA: TGTGCCAGCAGGCCTAGCGGGGGAGATACGCAGTATTTT

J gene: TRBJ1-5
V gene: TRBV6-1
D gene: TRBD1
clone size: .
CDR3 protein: CASSWTGGSQPQHF
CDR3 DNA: TGTGCCAGCAGTTGGACAGGGGGCAGTCAGCCCCAGCATTTT

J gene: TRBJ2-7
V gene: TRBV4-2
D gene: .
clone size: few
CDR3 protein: CASSQQADLTYEQYF
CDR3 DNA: TGTGCCAGCAGCCAACAGGCCGACTTGACCTACGAGCAGTACTTC

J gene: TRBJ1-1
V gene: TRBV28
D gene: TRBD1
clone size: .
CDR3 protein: CASSSGTGVGEAFF
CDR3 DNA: TGTGCCAGCAGTTCCGGGACAGGGGTGGGTGAAGCTTTCTTT

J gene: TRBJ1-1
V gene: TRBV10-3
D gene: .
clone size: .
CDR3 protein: CAISDPVNTEAFF
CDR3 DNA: TGTGCCATCAGTGATCCCGTGAACACTGAAGCTTTCTTT

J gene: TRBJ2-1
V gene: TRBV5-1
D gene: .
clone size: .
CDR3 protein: CATSLAGWYNEQFF
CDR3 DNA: TGCGCCACCTCGCTGGCAGGGTGGTACAATGAGCAGTTCTTC

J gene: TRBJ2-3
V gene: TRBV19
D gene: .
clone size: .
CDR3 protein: CASTGSETAKADTQYF
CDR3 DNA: TGTGCCAGTACTGGATCCGAGACGGCGAAGGCAGATACGCAGTATTTT

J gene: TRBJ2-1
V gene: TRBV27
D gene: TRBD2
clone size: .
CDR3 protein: CASSRPITSGAHNEQFF
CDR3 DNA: TGTGCCAGCAGTAGACCCATTACTAGCGGGGCACATAATGAGCAGTTCTTC

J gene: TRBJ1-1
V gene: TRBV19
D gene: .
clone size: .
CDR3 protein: CASSIDQSTEAFF
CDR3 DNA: TGTGCCAGTAGTATAGACCAGAGCACTGAAGCTTTCTTT

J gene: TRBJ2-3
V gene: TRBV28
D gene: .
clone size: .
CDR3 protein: CASSFAGRRTDTQYF
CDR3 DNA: TGTGCCAGCAGTTTTGCCGGAAGGCGCACAGATACGCAGTATTTT

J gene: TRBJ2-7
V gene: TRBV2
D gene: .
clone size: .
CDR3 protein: CASSEQGMNEQYF
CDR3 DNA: TGTGCCAGCAGTGAACAGGGCATGAACGAGCAGTACTTC

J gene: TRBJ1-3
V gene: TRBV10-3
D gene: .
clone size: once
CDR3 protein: CAISGSRGASGGNTIYF
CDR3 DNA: TGTGCCATCAGTGGCAGCAGGGGAGCCAGCGGTGGAAACACCATATATTTT

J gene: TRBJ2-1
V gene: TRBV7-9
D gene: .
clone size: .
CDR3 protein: CASSDLYNEQFF
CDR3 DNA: TGTGCCAGCAGCGACCTCTACAATGAGCAGTTCTTC

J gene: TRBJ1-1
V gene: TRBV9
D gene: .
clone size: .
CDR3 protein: CASSVYPEGGEAFF
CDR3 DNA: TGTGCCAGCAGCGTATACCCAGAAGGGGGTGAAGCTTTCTTT

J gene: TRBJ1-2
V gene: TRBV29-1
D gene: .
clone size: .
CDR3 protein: CSAGGDYGYTF
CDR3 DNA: TGCAGCGCTGGAGGCGACTATGGCTACACCTTC

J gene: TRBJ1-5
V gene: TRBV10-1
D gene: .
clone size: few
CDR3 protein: CASSDQGSAPQHF
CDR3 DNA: TGCGCCAGCAGTGATCAGGGAAGCGCTCCCCAGCATTTT